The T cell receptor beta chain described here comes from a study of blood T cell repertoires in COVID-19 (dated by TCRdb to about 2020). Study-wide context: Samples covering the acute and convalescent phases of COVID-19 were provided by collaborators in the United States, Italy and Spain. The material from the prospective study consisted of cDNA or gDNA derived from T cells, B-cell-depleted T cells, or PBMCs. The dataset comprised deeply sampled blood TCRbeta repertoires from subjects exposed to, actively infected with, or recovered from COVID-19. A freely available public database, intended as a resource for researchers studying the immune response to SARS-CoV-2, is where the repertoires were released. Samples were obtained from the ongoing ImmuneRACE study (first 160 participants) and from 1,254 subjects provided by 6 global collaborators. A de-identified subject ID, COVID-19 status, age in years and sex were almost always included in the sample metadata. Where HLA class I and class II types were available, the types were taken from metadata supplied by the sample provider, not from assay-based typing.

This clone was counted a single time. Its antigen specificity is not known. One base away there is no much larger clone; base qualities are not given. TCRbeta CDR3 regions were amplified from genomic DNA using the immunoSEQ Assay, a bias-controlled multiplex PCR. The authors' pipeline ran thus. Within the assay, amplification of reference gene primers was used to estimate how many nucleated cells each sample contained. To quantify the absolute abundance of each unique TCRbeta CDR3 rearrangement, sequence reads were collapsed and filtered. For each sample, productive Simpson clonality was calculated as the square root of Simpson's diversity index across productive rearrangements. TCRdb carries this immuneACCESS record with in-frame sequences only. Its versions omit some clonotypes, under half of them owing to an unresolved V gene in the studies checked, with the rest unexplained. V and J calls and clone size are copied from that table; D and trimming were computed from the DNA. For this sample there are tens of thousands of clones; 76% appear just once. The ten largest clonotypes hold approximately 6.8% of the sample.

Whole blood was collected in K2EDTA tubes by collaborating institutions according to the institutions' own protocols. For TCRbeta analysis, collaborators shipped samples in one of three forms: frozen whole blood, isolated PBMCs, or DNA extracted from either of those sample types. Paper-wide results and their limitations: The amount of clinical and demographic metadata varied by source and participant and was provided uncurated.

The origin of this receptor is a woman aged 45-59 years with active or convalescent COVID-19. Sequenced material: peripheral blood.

The sequence in DNA is TGTGCCAGCTCACCGTTTTTCCAGGTTTCAGATACGCAGTATTTT. Protein translation: CASSPFFQVSDTQYF. The chain employs TRBV18 and TRBJ2-3, with the D segment identity uncertain. The V end loses 3 bases and the J end loses 4 bases, and a stretch of 14 bases separates them. There are 15 amino acids in the CDR3, from cysteine to phenylalanine inclusive. Kept here is only the CDR3 DNA, which spans 45 bases and is read in frame from base 1. Based on the germline V gene, the CDR1 and CDR2 sequences are KGHSH and LQKENI.